Each of the 29 T cell receptor beta chains below was sequenced from the same sample in a study of blood T cell repertoires in COVID-19. Libraries were prepared by immunoSEQ multiplex PCR; TCRdb keeps only in-frame clonotypes and omits some of them. The sample gives 95,000 to 120,000 clones, about 88% of which show up once; over 2% is in the top ten. The sample taken for sequencing was peripheral blood. These receptors were taken from a human donor in a cohort sampled during active COVID-19.

The chain employs TRBV7-2 and TRBJ2-5, with D hard to call. CDR3 size: 14 residues. Germline CDR1 reads SGHTA; CDR2 reads FQGNSA. The V end was cut by 5 bases, the J end by 4 bases, with 14 bases between. Here the CDR3 DNA reads TGTGCCAGCAGCCCCAACCTTGGGCGAGAGACCCAGTACTTC. This translates into CASSPNLGRETQYF.

V usage is TRBV6-5 and J usage is TRBJ1-6; D possibly corresponds to TRBD1 (5 bases). In germline, CDR1 is MNHEY, CDR2 SVGAGI. The CDR3 is 14 amino acids. V was clipped by 2 bases and J by 10 bases, with 12 bases between them. The CDR3 reads CASSYEAGKSPLHF. Written as DNA, the CDR3 is TGTGCCAGCAGTTACGAGGCAGGGAAATCACCCCTCCACTTT.

The chain carries TRBV7-8 and TRBJ1-5; D is unclear. Germline assignment: CDR1 SGHVS and CDR2 FQNEAQ. The V gene lost 5 bases and the J gene lost 2 bases, with 7 bases spanning the gap. CDR3 length: 13 amino acids. This CDR3 is CASSHEGNQPQHF. Written as DNA, the CDR3 is TGTGCCAGCAGCCACGAGGGCAATCAGCCCCAGCATTTT.

The chain uses TRBV19 and TRBJ1-5; D is undetermined. The germline CDR1 and CDR2 sequences are LNHDA and SQIVND (reference sequence). V was cut by 3 bases and J by 4 bases, with 10 bases left in between. The CDR3 has 14 residues. The DNA of the CDR3 is TGTGCCAGTAGTATTCCGCCCGGGAATCAGCCCCAGCATTTT. This encodes CASSIPPGNQPQHF. Looking up the rest from reference TRBV19 and TRBJ1-5 gives the full variable domain: DGGITQSPKYLFRKEGQNVTLSCEQNLNHDAMYWYRQDPGQGLRLIYYSQIVNDFQKGDIAEGYSVSREKKESFPLTVTSAQKNPTAFYLCASSIPPGNQPQHFGDGTRLSIL.

V and J are TRBV7-3 and TRBJ2-1, with 15 bases fitting TRBD2. The CDR3 has 18 residues. Germline V gives CDR1 SGHTA, CDR2 FQGTGA. Trimming took 5 bases from V and 8 from J; bases not matched to a gene: 13. This CDR3 reads CASSPYQGTSGRMDEQFF. Here the CDR3 DNA reads TGTGCCAGCAGCCCCTACCAGGGGACTAGCGGGAGGATGGATGAGCAGTTCTTC.

The J gene is TRBJ1-2, the V gene TRBV27; D is possibly TRBD1 (6 bases). Germline CDR1 reads MNHEY; CDR2 reads SMNVEV (reference sequence). This CDR3 contains 15 residues. With 0 bases removed from V and 8 bases from J, the gap between germline ends came to 16 bases. DNA of the CDR3: TGTGCCAGCAGTTTATCGTGGGGGCGCGTTGGAGGCTACACCTTC. This sequence encodes CASSLSWGRVGGYTF.

This chain uses TRBV24-1 with TRBJ1-2, with D unresolved. V was clipped by 2 bases and J by 0 bases, with 3 bases between them. CDR3 length: 13 amino acids. Germline CDR1 is KGHDR and CDR2 is SFDVKD. CDR3 nucleotides: TGTGCCACCAGTGATTACACTAACTATGGCTACACCTTC. It translates to CATSDYTNYGYTF.

V and J are TRBV28 and TRBJ1-2; weak D call: TRBD1 (6 bases). Trimming took off 8 bases at V and 7 bases at J, with 14 bases between the two ends. Germline assignment: CDR1 MDHEN and CDR2 SYDVKM. The CDR3 spans 12 residues. CDR3 bases: TGTGCCAGCGGAACAGGGTTGGGTGGCTACACCTTC. It yields the protein CASGTGLGGYTF.

The rearrangement links TRBV3-1 (or the pseudogene TRBV3-2) to TRBJ1-3; 7 nucleotides line up with TRBD1. The CDR3 length is 20 residues. CDR1 is LGHDT and CDR2 is YNNKEL in the germline V gene (reference sequence). J was trimmed by 2 bases and V by 1 base; bases with no gene match: 17. CDR3 in amino acids: CASSQGLKDRLLQTGNTIYF. The DNA for the CDR3 is TGTGCCAGCAGCCAAGGACTCAAGGACAGGCTCCTTCAAACTGGAAACACCATATATTTT.

The genes are TRBV28 and TRBJ1-6, with 7 bases fitting TRBD1. Germline-derived CDR1 and CDR2 are MDHEN and SYDVKM. The CDR3 extends over 14 amino acids. Trimming removed 5 bases from V and 7 bases from J; junction bases left unmatched: 5. In DNA form, the CDR3 reads TGTGCCAGCAGTCCGGACAGGAGGAATTCACCCCTCCACTTT. This translates into CASSPDRRNSPLHF.

This chain connects TRBV5-1 to TRBJ2-7; TRBD2 matches 8 bases. Per the germline V gene, CDR1 is SGHRS and CDR2 is YFSETQ. The CDR3 length is 17 residues. The V and J ends lost 0 bases and 0 bases, in that order; junction bases with no gene match: 8. The CDR3 DNA is TGCGCCAGCAGCTTGGCCCCAGCGGGGGCTCCCTCCTACGAGCAGTACTTC. Amino acids: CASSLAPAGAPSYEQYF.

The chain's CDR3 is CASSPLSSGLPLEQYF. The CDR3, as DNA: TGTGCCAGCAGCCCTCTGAGTAGCGGGCTCCCCCTCGAGCAGTACTTC. The rearrangement uses TRBV7-9 and TRBJ2-7; TRBD2 agrees at 7 bases. This CDR3 is built from 16 residues. Germline CDR1 SEHNR, CDR2 FQNEAQ (reference sequence). After removal of 5 bases from V and 6 bases from J, the junction contained 16 bases not matched to a gene.

The chain links TRBV6-5 to TRBJ2-1; 11 nucleotides line up with TRBD1. This CDR3 contains 15 residues. Germline V gene lookup returns CDR1 MNHEY and CDR2 SVGAGI. The V gene end was trimmed by 5 bases and the J gene end by 9 bases; junction bases not matched to a gene: 9. The CDR3 sequence is CASSPSGQGASEQFF. The CDR3 DNA reads as TGTGCCAGCAGTCCCTCTGGACAGGGGGCAAGTGAGCAGTTCTTC.

The rearrangement joins TRBV7-9 to TRBJ2-5; D unclear. Germline CDR1 is SEHNR and CDR2 is FQNEAQ (reference sequence). The V end lost 5 bases, the J end lost 3 bases, and 13 bases lay between the germline ends. This CDR3 comprises 14 residues. CDR3 DNA sequence: TGTGCCAGCAGCCAGACTCCAGCGAAAGAGACCCAGTACTTC. Amino acids: CASSQTPAKETQYF.

The chain employs TRBV11-3 and TRBJ2-7; 7 positions match TRBD1. The CDR3 extends over 13 amino acids. Trimming removed 5 bases from V and 5 bases from J; junction bases left unmatched: 6. Germline assignment: CDR1 SGHNT and CDR2 YENEEA. The CDR3 here is CASSQTGSNEQYF. The CDR3 region has the DNA TGTGCCAGCAGCCAGACAGGGTCCAACGAGCAGTACTTC.

The chain is built from TRBV18 and TRBJ1-4, with 7 bases lining up with TRBD1. There are 13 residues in the CDR3. CDR1 and CDR2 (germline): KGHSH, LQKENI. After removal of 6 bases from V and 14 bases from J, the junction contained 12 bases not matched to a gene. DNA for the CDR3: TGTGCCAGCTCCATCGGCGACGTACAGGGGCTGTTTTTT. Translated, it gives CASSIGDVQGLFF.

V and J are TRBV7-2 and TRBJ1-6, with 7 nucleotides matching TRBD1. The CDR3 totals 15 residues. With V trimmed by 5 bases and J by 7 bases, 8 bases remained unmatched. Germline lookup yields CDR1 SGHTA and CDR2 FQGNSA. DNA for the CDR3: TGTGCCAGCAGCCTTACCGGGACAGCAAATTCACCCCTCCACTTT. Translating it yields CASSLTGTANSPLHF.

This clone was detected once. The rearrangement joins TRBV10-2 to TRBJ2-7; D unclear. Looked up from germline, CDR1 is WSHSY and CDR2 is SAAADI. The CDR3 contains 12 residues. With 1 base removed from V and 5 bases from J, the gap between germline ends came to 6 bases. The CDR3 coding sequence is TGCGCCAGCAGTGAGTATAGTCACGAGCAGTACTTC. This gives the protein CASSEYSHEQYF.

The rearrangement joins TRBV7-9 to TRBJ2-6; 9 nucleotides align to TRBD1. Germline V gene lookup returns CDR1 SEHNR and CDR2 FQNEAQ (reference sequence). The trim removed 2 bases at V and 2 bases at J, leaving 1 base unmatched. There are 16 residues in the CDR3. The CDR3 region is CASSLRTGAGANVLTF. CDR3 coding DNA: TGTGCCAGCAGCTTAAGGACAGGGGCTGGGGCCAACGTCCTGACTTTC.

The chain carries TRBV6-6 and TRBJ1-5; D is ambiguous. Germline V lookup: CDR1 MNHNY, CDR2 SVGAGI (reference sequence). V lost 5 bases and J lost 4, with 18 bases in between. The CDR3 is 16 residues long. The CDR3 sequence: CASSNSGNGGNQPQHF. The CDR3, as DNA: TGTGCCAGCAGTAATTCCGGGAACGGAGGGAATCAGCCCCAGCATTTT.

In this sample, this clone turned up a few times. The chain combines TRBV27 with TRBJ1-6, with a tentative D call TRBD1 (5 bases). This CDR3 spans 16 amino acids. Germline CDR1 reads MNHEY; CDR2 reads SMNVEV (reference sequence). The V end was cut by 0 bases, the J end by 7 bases, with 13 bases between. In DNA form, the CDR3 reads TGTGCCAGCAGTTTATCGGTGACAGACGGAAATTCACCCCTCCACTTT. It specifies CASSLSVTDGNSPLHF.

The chain links TRBV3-1 (or the pseudogene TRBV3-2) to TRBJ2-3; no clear D. The CDR3 contains 13 residues. Trimming took 4 bases from V and 9 from J, leaving 14 bases between them. Germline CDR1 and CDR2: LGHDT and YNNKEL (reference sequence). The CDR3 nucleotides are TGTGCCAGCAGCCTACAGAGCCTTGGGACGCAGTATTTT. As protein: CASSLQSLGTQYF.

This clone appeared once. The rearrangement links TRBV9 to TRBJ2-2; D is ambiguous. This CDR3 comprises 17 residues. Germline V gene data show CDR1 as SGDLS and CDR2 as YYNGEE. Trimming removed 0 bases from V and 3 bases from J, with 15 bases in between. The CDR3: CASSVATLGADTGELFF. The CDR3 DNA reads as TGTGCCAGCAGCGTAGCTACATTGGGTGCGGACACCGGGGAGCTGTTTTTT. The entire variable domain, with the rest obtained from reference TRBV9 and TRBJ2-2, is as follows: DSGVTQTPKHLITATGQRVTLRCSPRSGDLSVYWYQQSLDQGLQFLIQYYNGEERAKGNILERFSAQQFPDLHSELNLSSLELGDSALYFCASSVATLGADTGELFFGEGSRLTVL.

The chain recombines TRBV27 with TRBJ2-2, with D perhaps TRBD1 (7 bases). Per germline, CDR1 MNHEY and CDR2 SMNVEV (reference sequence). This CDR3 region has 16 residues. Trimming took 2 bases from V and 2 from J, leaving 12 bases between them. CDR3 loop: CASSLQGGPNTGELFF. The CDR3 DNA sequence: TGTGCCAGCAGTTTACAGGGGGGACCCAACACCGGGGAGCTGTTTTTT.

Written as DNA, the CDR3 is TGTGCCAGCAGCGAGGGGGTCTCCCGGGTTGAGCAGTTCTTC. This codes for CASSEGVSRVEQFF. V usage is TRBV9 and J usage is TRBJ2-1; the D gene is possibly TRBD1 (6 bases). The CDR3 has 14 amino acids. Germline assignment: CDR1 SGDLS and CDR2 YYNGEE. Trimming removed 3 bases at V and 9 bases at J, with 16 bases between.

The rearrangement joins TRBV11-2 to TRBJ2-4; D remains unclear. Between the trimmed V and J ends, which lost 3 bases and 3 bases, there was a span of 12 bases. The V gene's germline CDR1 is SGHAT and CDR2 FQNNGV. The CDR3 runs 15 residues. CDR3 DNA sequence: TGTGCCAGCAGCTTTCATACTAACTTCAAAAACATTCAGTACTTC. Protein: CASSFHTNFKNIQYF.

This chain connects TRBV15 to TRBJ2-4; a possible D gene is TRBD1 (6 bases). V gave up 5 bases and J gave up 2 bases, with 10 bases separating them. Germline lookup yields CDR1 LNHNV and CDR2 YYDKDF (reference sequence). This CDR3 has 14 amino acids. In DNA, the CDR3 is TGTGCCACCAGCGCACAGGGATCCAAAAACATTCAGTACTTC. Protein: CATSAQGSKNIQYF.

V gene TRBV2 combines with J gene TRBJ2-1; 14 nucleotides match TRBD2. Unmatched junction bases numbered 11, after V lost 6 bases and J lost 10 bases. The CDR3 sequence is 16 residues long. Per the germline V gene, CDR1 is SNHLY and CDR2 is FYNNEI. The DNA of the CDR3 is TGTGCCAGCAGCCCCAGGAGGGGACTAGCGGGAGAAGAGCAGTTCTTC. Amino acids: CASSPRRGLAGEEQFF.

The chain has TRBV28 and TRBJ1-5; TRBD1 might be the D (5 bases). V was cut by 6 bases and J by 0 bases, with 12 bases left in between. Germline CDR1 is MDHEN and CDR2 is SYDVKM. CDR3 size: 15 residues. The CDR3 DNA reads as TGTGCCAGCAGCCGGGGGGGGTATAGCAATCAGCCCCAGCATTTT. As protein: CASSRGGYSNQPQHF.